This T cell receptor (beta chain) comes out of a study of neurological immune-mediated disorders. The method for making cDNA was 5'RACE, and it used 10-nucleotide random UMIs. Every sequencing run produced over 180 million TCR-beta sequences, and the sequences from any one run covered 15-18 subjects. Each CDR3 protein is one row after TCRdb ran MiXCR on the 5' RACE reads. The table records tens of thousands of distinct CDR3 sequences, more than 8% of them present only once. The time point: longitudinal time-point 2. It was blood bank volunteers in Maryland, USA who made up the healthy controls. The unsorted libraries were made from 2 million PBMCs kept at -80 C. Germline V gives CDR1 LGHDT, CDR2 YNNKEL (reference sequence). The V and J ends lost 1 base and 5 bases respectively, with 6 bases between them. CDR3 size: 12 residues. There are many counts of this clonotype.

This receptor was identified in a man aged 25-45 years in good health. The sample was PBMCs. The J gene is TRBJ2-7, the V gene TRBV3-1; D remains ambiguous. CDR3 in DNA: TGTGCCAGCAGCCAAGTGAGGAACGAGCAGTACTTC. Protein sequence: CASSQVRNEQYF.